The T cell receptor (beta chain) described here comes from a study of beta chain features in type 1 diabetes. Study-level findings and limits: Relative to healthy donors, patients appeared to have naive, central memory and Treg TCRB repertoires that were more similar. Type 1 diabetes patients showed a moderate but significant shortening of TCRB CDR3s in all four CD4+ subsets.

The CDR3 sequence is 14 residues long. The germline CDR1 and CDR2 sequences are LGHNA and YNFKEQ. The germline V and J ends were trimmed by 0 bases and 12 bases, with 17 bases remaining between them. Expressed TCRB transcripts were sequenced, since all the RNA that had been isolated was reverse transcribed. Clones were read by immunoSEQ multiplex PCR, and TCRdb kept only the in-frame ones, dropping some. The sample consists of 150,000 to 160,000 clones, over 8.5% of them appearing once. A note on this clone: Its matching antigen is unknown.

The chain is built from TRBV4-2 and TRBJ1-2, with D perhaps TRBD1 (6 bases). Material: central memory CD4+ T cells from blood. The TCR was taken from a man aged 18 to 30 in good health. Here the CDR3 DNA reads TGTGCCAGCAGCCAAGATGGGGTCGGACAGCCGCACACCTTC. Its translation: CASSQDGVGQPHTF.